This is a list of T cell receptor beta chains from one sample in a study of blood T cells in healthy people across ages. TCRdb reprocessed the 5' RACE reads with MiXCR, giving one entry per CDR3 protein. This sample has over 1.5 million distinct CDR3 sequences, with around half found just once. Sequencing was carried out using blood. All receptors come from a woman aged 40 to 50 in good health. Both conserved end residues are trimmed from each CDR3. The order of the fields is V gene, CDR3 protein.

V gene: TRBV4-3
CDR3 protein: ASSHRPPSGGASDEQF

V gene: TRBV4-1
CDR3 protein: ASSHPWTGTIQETQY

V gene: TRBV4-3
CDR3 protein: ASSQDVASRSYNEQF

V gene: TRBV7-2
CDR3 protein: ASSLPGTGDNEQF

V gene: TRBV7-2
CDR3 protein: ASSRGSSLSYNEQF

V gene: TRBV20-1
CDR3 protein: SARGDTQY

V gene: TRBV18
CDR3 protein: ASSPASGTSYEQF

V gene: TRBV15
CDR3 protein: ATSRDLGRGVDGHT

V gene: TRBV6-6
CDR3 protein: ASEDRGRGTNEKLF

V gene: TRBV7-9
CDR3 protein: ASSSGTAGGETQY

V gene: TRBV27
CDR3 protein: ASSLTGIGYT

V gene: TRBV28
CDR3 protein: ASGTQGGGHNEQF

V gene: TRBV27
CDR3 protein: ASSLDKTYEQY

V gene: TRBV28
CDR3 protein: ASSFISYGYT

V gene: TRBV4-2
CDR3 protein: ASSQDRSRGGHNTGELF

V gene: TRBV20-1
CDR3 protein: SARGQGGSYEKLF

V gene: TRBV27
CDR3 protein: ASRQGAGNQPQH

V gene: TRBV7-2
CDR3 protein: ASSKRSQETQY

V gene: TRBV3-1
CDR3 protein: ASRQQGGYSPLH

V gene: TRBV6-2/TRBV6-3
CDR3 protein: ASSYAFAGGNTEAF

V gene: TRBV6-1
CDR3 protein: ASTSLGQGSLPLYGYT

V gene: TRBV6-6
CDR3 protein: ASGPLANYGYT

V gene: TRBV12-3/TRBV12-4
CDR3 protein: ASRGTSGVETQY

V gene: TRBV27
CDR3 protein: ASRGSGGFREQF

V gene: TRBV27
CDR3 protein: ASSPGGGLRADTQY

V gene: TRBV9
CDR3 protein: ASRDNREGNYGYT

V gene: TRBV7-2
CDR3 protein: ASSFPSGGAFRTQY

V gene: TRBV28
CDR3 protein: ASRPGKGTAYEQY

V gene: TRBV29-1
CDR3 protein: SALGGGNQETQY

V gene: TRBV5-1
CDR3 protein: ASSLLAGGPGDEQY

V gene: TRBV20-1
CDR3 protein: SARDLAGAYNEQY

V gene: TRBV7-8
CDR3 protein: ASSLELANIQY

V gene: TRBV6-5
CDR3 protein: ASSYSPGVDGYT

V gene: TRBV4-2
CDR3 protein: ASSQERGESAYGYT

V gene: TRBV4-2
CDR3 protein: ASSQVASGETQY

V gene: TRBV28
CDR3 protein: ASSWGVPYNEQF

V gene: TRBV7-2
CDR3 protein: ASSPKTSAGGLGTQY

V gene: TRBV6-5
CDR3 protein: ASSFAQRGQPQH

V gene: TRBV7-3
CDR3 protein: ASSLMGRRNNQPQH

V gene: TRBV5-1
CDR3 protein: ASSLVAKIQETQY

V gene: TRBV6-5
CDR3 protein: ASSYLRQGGANVLT

V gene: TRBV28
CDR3 protein: ASSLVGLTDTQY

V gene: TRBV2
CDR3 protein: ASTYGMGEYGYT

V gene: TRBV28
CDR3 protein: ASRRVSNQPQH

V gene: TRBV5-1
CDR3 protein: ASSWGDRSTDTRY

V gene: TRBV24-1
CDR3 protein: ATSEGQGNLPLH

V gene: TRBV20-1
CDR3 protein: SAREGQVSYNEQF

V gene: TRBV12-3/TRBV12-4
CDR3 protein: ASRLRPSQETQY